A single sample is the source of the 6 T cell receptor beta chains below, sequenced in a study of OX40 agonist ivuxolimab in advanced cancers. Clones were sequenced by immunoSEQ multiplex PCR, and TCRdb holds only the in-frame ones, with some missing. This repertoire shows about 40,000 clones, around 89% found once; its top ten account for around 12%. Specimen: CD4+ or CD8+ T cells sorted from blood, collected in a trial of the OX40 agonist ivuxolimab. The receptors originated from an adult with an advanced solid tumor such as melanoma, head and neck, liver or kidney cancer.

The genes are TRBV4-2 and TRBJ2-7, with TRBD2 as a possible D gene (5 bases). CDR1 is LGHNA and CDR2 is YNFKEQ in the germline V gene. V lost 4 bases and J 3 bases, leaving 25 bases between the germline ends. The CDR3 contains 18 residues. The CDR3 DNA sequence: TGTGCCAGCAGCCCATCCCCGTCCTTAGTCCTAGGGAGCTACGAGCAGTACTTC. This codes for CASSPSPSLVLGSYEQYF.

The chain links TRBV6-6 to TRBJ2-2; D is ambiguous. Germline V gene data show CDR1 as MNHNY and CDR2 as SVGAGI (reference sequence). The CDR3 extends over 14 amino acids. V shed 2 bases and J shed 4 bases, with 8 bases lying between them. The CDR3 DNA reads as TGTGCCAGCAGTTACGCCGGTTTCACCGGGGAGCTGTTTTTT. Protein: CASSYAGFTGELFF.

The chain joins TRBV11-3 to TRBJ1-1, with D tentatively TRBD1 (5 bases). Trimming left V 5 bases short and J 1 base short, with 11 bases between. In germline, CDR1 is SGHNT, CDR2 YENEEA. The CDR3 contains 14 residues. The CDR3 is CASSPRGGNTEAFF. CDR3 DNA sequence: TGTGCCAGCAGCCCGAGGGGCGGGAACACTGAAGCTTTCTTT. Full variable domain (remainder filled in from reference TRBV11-3 and TRBJ1-1): EAGVVQSPRYKIIEKKQPVAFWCNPISGHNTLYWYLQNLGQGPELLIRYENEEAVDDSQLPKDRFSAERLKGVDSTLKIQPAELGDSAVYLCASSPRGGNTEAFFGQGTRLTVV.

Only a few counts were recorded for this clone. Other DNA sequences in the same sample also yield this CDR3. This chain links TRBV11-2 with TRBJ2-2; 10 positions match TRBD2. Germline V CDR1 and CDR2: SGHAT, FQNNGV. This CDR3 is built from 16 residues. The V segment lost 3 bases and the J segment 5 bases; nucleotides outside the gene matches: 6. This CDR3 reads CASSFTSGAGTGELFF. The CDR3 coding sequence is TGTGCCAGCAGCTTTACTAGCGGGGCGGGGACCGGGGAGCTGTTTTTT.

This chain links TRBV7-2 with TRBJ1-5; D might be TRBD1 (5 bases). Trimming stripped 4 bases from V and 6 bases from J, with 7 bases between. This CDR3 has 12 amino acids. Germline V CDR1 and CDR2: SGHTA, FQGNSA. CDR3 in DNA: TGTGCCAGCAGCTCGGGGGGTCAGCCCCAGCATTTT. It encodes CASSSGGQPQHF.

A remark on this clone: Other nucleotide sequences from this sample produce the same CDR3. CDR3 in DNA: TGTGCCAGCAGCTTAGTACAGGAGACCCAGTACTTC. Residues: CASSLVQETQYF. The chain has TRBV11-2 and TRBJ2-5; D is ambiguous. CDR3 length: 12 amino acids. Germline CDR1 SGHAT, CDR2 FQNNGV. V was shortened by 1 base and J by 5 bases, with 5 bases between the two germline ends.